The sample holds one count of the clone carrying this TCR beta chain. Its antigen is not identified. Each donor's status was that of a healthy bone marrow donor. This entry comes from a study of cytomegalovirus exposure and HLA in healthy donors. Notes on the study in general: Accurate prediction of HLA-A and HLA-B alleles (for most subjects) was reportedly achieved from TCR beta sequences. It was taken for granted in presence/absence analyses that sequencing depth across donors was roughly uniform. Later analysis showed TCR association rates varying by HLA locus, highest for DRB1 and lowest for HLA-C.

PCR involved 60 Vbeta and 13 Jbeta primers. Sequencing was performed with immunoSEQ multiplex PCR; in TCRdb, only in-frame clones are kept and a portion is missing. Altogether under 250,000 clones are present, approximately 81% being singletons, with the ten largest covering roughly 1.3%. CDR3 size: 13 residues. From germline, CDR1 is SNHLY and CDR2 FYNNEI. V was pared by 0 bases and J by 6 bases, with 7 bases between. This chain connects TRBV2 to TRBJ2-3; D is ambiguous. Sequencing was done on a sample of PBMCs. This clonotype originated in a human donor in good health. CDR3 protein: CASSEAVRDTQYF. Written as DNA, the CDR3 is TGTGCCAGCAGTGAAGCGGTCAGGGATACGCAGTATTTT.